These 11 T cell receptor beta chains originate from one sample sequenced in a study of blood T cell repertoires in COVID-19. The assay was immunoSEQ multiplex PCR, and TCRdb's table has in-frame clones only and misses some. This repertoire shows approximately 220,000 clones, 65% to 90% found once; its top ten account for over 3.5%. Input material: peripheral blood. All receptors derive from a woman aged 70-85 years with acute or convalescent COVID-19.

This chain links TRBV9 with TRBJ2-2, with TRBD1 matching 8 bases. Germline V gives CDR1 SGDLS, CDR2 YYNGEE. With V trimmed by 0 bases and J by 4 bases, 2 bases remained unmatched. This CDR3 is built from 15 residues. For the CDR3, the DNA is TGTGCCAGCAGCGTAGGGGACAGGCGCACCGGGGAGCTGTTTTTT. It yields the protein CASSVGDRRTGELFF.

The rearrangement uses TRBV5-4 and TRBJ1-4, with TRBD1 identical over 10 bases. CDR3 length: 15 amino acids. V shed 4 bases and J 6 bases; nucleotides not matched to a gene: 6. Germline loops: CDR1 SGHNT, CDR2 YYREEE (reference sequence). As DNA, the CDR3 is TGTGCCAGCAGCGTGACCGGGACAGGGGATGAAAAACTGTTTTTT. It encodes CASSVTGTGDEKLFF.

The chain links TRBV19 to TRBJ1-5; no firm D call. This CDR3 is built from 15 residues. Trimming cost V 1 base and J 6 bases, with 13 bases left between them. Germline V lookup: CDR1 LNHDA, CDR2 SQIVND (reference sequence). The CDR3 reads CASSIVPRRGQPQHF. CDR3 bases: TGTGCCAGTAGTATAGTTCCCCGCCGCGGTCAGCCCCAGCATTTT.

This chain uses TRBV4-2 with TRBJ1-6; 10 nucleotides match TRBD1. Germline CDR1 LGHNA, CDR2 YNFKEQ. V gave up 2 bases and J gave up 8 bases; unmatched junction bases: 3. The CDR3 extends over 15 amino acids. CDR3 in amino acids: CASSQPGTGDSPLHF. As DNA, the CDR3 is TGTGCCAGCAGCCAACCCGGGACAGGGGATTCACCCCTCCACTTT.

The rearrangement uses TRBV6-5 and TRBJ2-7; 7 positions agree with TRBD1. Germline V gives CDR1 MNHEY, CDR2 SVGAGI. V trimming: 5 bases; J trimming: 9 bases; junction bases outside the gene matches: 7. The CDR3 spans 12 residues. CDR3 region: CASSTGTVAQYF. The CDR3 DNA reads TGTGCCAGCAGTACCGGGACAGTGGCGCAGTACTTC.

This sequence joins TRBV7-2 and TRBJ1-4; TRBD1 might be the D (6 bases). The CDR3 is 15 residues long. Trimming shortened V by 5 bases and J by 4 bases, and 14 bases separated the two germline ends. Germline-derived CDR1 and CDR2 are SGHTA and FQGNSA. CDR3 sequence: CASSPSRQDNEKLFF. Here the CDR3 DNA reads TGTGCCAGCAGCCCCTCTCGACAGGATAATGAAAAACTGTTTTTT.

This clone came up once. V usage is TRBV28 and J usage is TRBJ2-1; TRBD2 might be the D (6 bases). Germline values: CDR1 MDHEN, CDR2 SYDVKM. CDR3 length: 17 residues. The V end was cut by 4 bases, the J end by 4 bases, with 20 bases between. CDR3 nucleotides: TGTGCCAGCAGTTCCGTCCCTAGGTGGGGGAGGTACAATGAGCAGTTCTTC. This translates into CASSSVPRWGRYNEQFF.

The chain couples TRBV13 to TRBJ2-7, with D perhaps TRBD1 (5 bases). V was shortened by 5 bases and J by 3 bases, with 5 bases between the two germline ends. The CDR3 spans 11 residues. Germline V lookup: CDR1 PRHDT, CDR2 FYEKMQ (reference sequence). CDR3 coding DNA: TGTGCCAGCAGCCAGGGCTACGAGCAGTACTTC. Its translation is CASSQGYEQYF.

This clone has only one observation. The genes are TRBV5-4 and TRBJ2-2, with D perhaps TRBD2 (6 bases). V lost 5 bases to trimming and J lost 5 bases, with 13 bases between them. Germline CDR1 and CDR2: SGHNT and YYREEE (reference sequence). The length of the CDR3 is 14 residues. The CDR3 DNA follows: TGTGCCAGCAGTCCCACGGGGGATACCGGGGAGCTGTTTTTT. Translated, it gives CASSPTGDTGELFF.

The chain has TRBV18 and TRBJ1-1, with no clear D. V lost 6 bases and J 3 bases, leaving 14 bases between the germline ends. Germline loops: CDR1 KGHSH, CDR2 LQKENI. There are 14 residues in the CDR3. The CDR3 is CASSAQALDTEAFF. The CDR3 bases are TGTGCCAGCTCTGCCCAAGCTTTGGACACTGAAGCTTTCTTT.

This clone occurred a few times. This chain connects TRBV10-3 to TRBJ1-1; D not resolved. The V gene's germline CDR1 is ENHRY and CDR2 SYGVKD. V was trimmed by 4 bases and J by 0 bases, leaving 12 bases between them. This CDR3 comprises 15 residues. This CDR3 reads CAISVRESMNTEAFF. CDR3 coding DNA: TGTGCCATCAGTGTTCGGGAGAGTATGAACACTGAAGCTTTCTTT.